This T cell receptor (beta chain) appears in the sequencing data of a study of glioma-infiltrating T cells after dendritic cell vaccination. About the study: Monocyte-derived dendritic cells, cultured about 7 days with IL-4 and GM-CSF, were pulsed with autologous tumor lysate.

The method was immunoSEQ multiplex PCR; TCRdb's version includes in-frame clones alone and lacks a portion of them. Found here are tens of thousands of clones, more than 75% of them singletons; the top ten hold about 8.1%. The CDR3 extends over 18 amino acids. Germline CDR1 and CDR2: SGHVS and FQNEAQ. V was trimmed by 6 bases and J by 1 base, leaving 21 bases between them. Documented time point: after dendritic cell vaccination, including at tumor progression/relapse. Here the sequenced sample was blood, taken after dendritic cell vaccination. The J gene is TRBJ2-2, the V gene TRBV7-8; D perhaps matches TRBD2 (6 bases). This TCR came from a human donor with glioblastoma. CDR3 sequence reads: CASRGGKGGQGNTGELFF. The CDR3 DNA follows: TGTGCCAGCAGGGGGGGTAAAGGTGGGCAGGGGAACACCGGGGAGCTGTTTTTT.